These 19 T cell receptor beta chains were sequenced from one sample in a study of cytotoxic CD8 clonotypes in ibrutinib-treated CLL. Measured with immunoSEQ multiplex PCR; TCRdb has only the in-frame clones, and not every one. The repertoire holds about 150,000 clones, about 76% seen once, with just over 5% in the top ten. Source: PBMCs, taken after 24 months of ibrutinib treatment. All receptors derive from a human donor with chronic lymphocytic leukemia.

The chain joins TRBV28 to TRBJ2-5; 9 nucleotides agree with TRBD2. CDR1 is MDHEN, CDR2 SYDVKM, per germline. V lost 9 bases to trimming and J lost 7 bases; unmatched junction nucleotides: 3. This CDR3 has 11 residues. The CDR3 is CASTRGGTQYF. The DNA for the CDR3 is TGTGCCAGTACGCGGGGGGGGACCCAGTACTTC.

This clone has at least ten counts. The chain uses TRBV11-2 and TRBJ2-1, with TRBD2 identical over 10 bases. The V gene end was trimmed by 3 bases and the J gene end by 9 bases; junction bases not matched to a gene: 8. CDR3 length equals 15 residues. Germline-derived CDR1 and CDR2 are SGHAT and FQNNGV. The CDR3 here is CASSFSGRAGVEQFF. The DNA of the CDR3 is TGTGCCAGCAGCTTCAGCGGGAGGGCTGGGGTTGAGCAGTTCTTC.

This clone turned up a few times. The J gene is TRBJ2-7, the V gene TRBV10-3, with TRBD1 matching 7 bases. The CDR3 length is 13 residues. Germline trimming cut 3 bases from V and 6 bases from J; bases unmatched to any gene: 5. The germline gives CDR1 ENHRY, CDR2 SYGVKD. CDR3 bases: TGTGCCATCAGTGACGACAGGGCCCGCGAGCAGTACTTC. This gives the protein CAISDDRAREQYF.

The CDR3 DNA is TGTGCCAGTCGTGGGGGTCTGGGTCAGCCCCAGCATTTT. Protein: CASRGGLGQPQHF. The gene calls are TRBV6-5 and TRBJ1-5; possible D gene TRBD1, 5 bases. The CDR3 loop spans 13 amino acids. Between the trimmed V and J ends, which lost 9 bases and 6 bases, there was a span of 15 bases. Germline V gives CDR1 MNHEY, CDR2 SVGAGI.

The chain carries TRBV28 and TRBJ2-6; no firm D call. This CDR3 has 15 amino acids. Trimming removed 7 bases from V and 0 bases from J, with 10 bases in between. Germline V CDR1 and CDR2: MDHEN, SYDVKM. In nucleotides, the CDR3 is TGTGCCAGCAACCCCCACGGCTCTGGGGCCAACGTCCTGACTTTC. It codes for CASNPHGSGANVLTF.

The chain has TRBV27 and TRBJ2-2; TRBD2 aligns across 9 bases. Per germline, CDR1 MNHEY and CDR2 SMNVEV (reference sequence). Losses at the gene ends were 8 bases for V and 7 bases for J; bases not matched to a gene: 8. CDR3 size: 14 residues. CDR3 DNA sequence: TGTGCCAGCCGCATAGGGACTAGCCTCGGGGAGCTGTTTTTT. This translates into CASRIGTSLGELFF.

As DNA, the CDR3 is TGTGCCAGCAGCGTATTTGGGGACACTGAAGCTTTCTTT. The encoded protein is CASSVFGDTEAFF. The rearrangement links TRBV9 to TRBJ1-1, with D unclear. Germline CDR1 is SGDLS and CDR2 is YYNGEE. V was shortened by 1 base and J by 3 bases, with 7 bases between the two germline ends. This CDR3 has 13 residues.

The DNA for the CDR3 is TGTGCCAGCAGGCCCGACCTTCTCAACTATGGCTACACCTTC. It specifies CASRPDLLNYGYTF. The rearrangement joins TRBV7-2 to TRBJ1-2; no firm D call. The V gene's germline CDR1 is SGHTA and CDR2 FQGNSA. V gave up 6 bases and J gave up 2 bases, with 13 bases separating them. CDR3 size: 14 residues.

CDR3 DNA: TGTGCCAGCAGTTACTTCAGCAATCAGCCCCAGCATTTT. This codes for CASSYFSNQPQHF. The chain couples TRBV6-5 to TRBJ1-5; D is undetermined. V was pared by 1 base and J by 1 base, with 2 bases between. CDR3 length equals 13 residues. The germline gives CDR1 MNHEY, CDR2 SVGAGI.

V gene TRBV7-9 combines with J gene TRBJ1-2; D unresolved. The CDR3 consists of 16 residues. Per the germline V gene, CDR1 is SEHNR and CDR2 is FQNEAQ (reference sequence). V gave up 4 bases and J gave up 4 bases, with 19 bases separating them. CDR3 nucleotides: TGTGCCAGCAGCTCAACCGACATCTCGGGAGGCTATGGCTACACCTTC. Protein product: CASSSTDISGGYGYTF.

The V gene is TRBV5-6, the J gene TRBJ1-3; no firm D call. The V gene lost 0 bases and the J gene lost 0 bases, with 7 bases spanning the gap. This CDR3 has 15 residues. Germline V lookup: CDR1 SGHDT, CDR2 YYEEEE. The CDR3 DNA follows: TGTGCCAGCAGCTTGGGACAAAACTCTGGAAACACCATATATTTT. Amino acid sequence: CASSLGQNSGNTIYF.

As concerns this clone: The identical CDR3 is also encoded by other nucleotide sequences in the sample. The chain employs TRBV5-1 and TRBJ2-2, with 11 bases identical to TRBD1. V lost 4 bases, J lost 5 bases, and 4 bases stayed unmatched. Looked up from germline, CDR1 is SGHRS and CDR2 is YFSETQ. The CDR3 covers 15 residues. DNA of the CDR3: TGCGCCAGCAGCCCCGGGACAGGGGGGACCGGGGAGCTGTTTTTT. Its protein is CASSPGTGGTGELFF.

V gene TRBV29-1 combines with J gene TRBJ2-5; the match to TRBD2 covers 8 bases. CDR3 length: 13 residues. V was pared by 6 bases and J by 1 base, with 4 bases of the junction left unmatched. In germline, CDR1 is SQVTM, CDR2 ANQGSEA. CDR3 residues: CSVAGTSQETQYF. CDR3 bases: TGCAGCGTCGCCGGGACTAGCCAAGAGACCCAGTACTTC.

This chain links TRBV2 with TRBJ2-1; weak D call: TRBD2 (6 bases). The CDR3 length is 12 residues. The V end lost 4 bases, the J end lost 9 bases, and 10 bases lay between the germline ends. Germline assignment: CDR1 SNHLY and CDR2 FYNNEI. The CDR3 reads CASSATSTEQFF. The CDR3, as DNA: TGTGCCAGCAGTGCCACTAGCACTGAGCAGTTCTTC.

The CDR3 DNA sequence: TGTGCCAGCAGCCTTAAGGGGGGGGCGAACACTGAAGCTTTCTTT. Protein product: CASSLKGGANTEAFF. The chain recombines TRBV21-1 with TRBJ1-1. TRBV21-1 is listed as a pseudogene. CDR3 length: 15 residues.

J is TRBJ1-1 and V is TRBV29-1; D is unresolved. Germline CDR1 is SQVTM and CDR2 is ANQGSEA. V was cut by 2 bases and J by 1 base, with 8 bases left in between. CDR3 length equals 13 residues. CDR3 amino acids: CSVEKQPNTEAFF. CDR3 DNA sequence: TGCAGCGTTGAAAAACAGCCGAACACTGAAGCTTTCTTT.

V gene TRBV7-2 combines with J gene TRBJ2-5; tentatively, D is TRBD1 (6 bases). Germline V gene data show CDR1 as SGHTA and CDR2 as FQGNSA. Trimming took off 5 bases at V and 5 bases at J, with 6 bases between the two ends. CDR3 length: 11 residues. The CDR3 sequence is CASSQGETQYF. CDR3 DNA sequence: TGTGCCAGCAGCCAGGGGGAGACCCAGTACTTC. Looking up the rest from reference TRBV7-2 and TRBJ2-5 gives the full variable domain: GAGVSQSPSNKVTEKGKDVELRCDPISGHTALYWYRQSLGQGLEFLIYFQGNSAPDKSGLPSDRFSAERTGGSVSTLTIQRTQQEDSAVYLCASSQGETQYFGPGTRLLVL.

The table lists this clone with many counts. The chain combines TRBV16 with TRBJ1-2; tentative D call: TRBD1 (6 bases). The ends were cut back, 4 bases at V and 5 bases at J, with 14 bases in the middle. Looked up from germline, CDR1 is KGHSY and CDR2 is FQNENV. This CDR3 region has 14 residues. The CDR3 DNA reads as TGTGCCAGCAGCCCCGGTGGGGGCGGGTATGGCTACACCTTC. Translated: CASSPGGGGYGYTF.

As to this clone: A read error may produce the germline difference seen at one junction end. The chain has TRBV11-2 and TRBJ2-7, with D perhaps matching TRBD1 or TRBD2 (5 bases each). CDR1 is SGHAT and CDR2 is FQNNGV in the germline V gene. CDR3 length: 12 residues. The CDR3 here is CASSTPLGDWAF. The CDR3 nucleotides read TGTGCCAGCAGCACCCCCTTGGGGGATTGGGCATTC.